This T cell receptor beta chain was profiled in a study of T cells in localized non-small cell lung cancer. Study-wide points: Appearance in adjacent lung was seen for a median roughly 50 of the top 100 tumor clones. Heterogeneity cannot be ruled out, as sequencing used one tumor region only. Uninvolved neighboring lung showed the greatest T cell clonality, exceeding tumor. Greater blood T cell density accompanied longer overall survival.

Clones were sequenced by immunoSEQ multiplex PCR, and TCRdb holds only the in-frame ones, with some missing. The sample contains about 130,000 clones, 70% to 90% of which appear only once. As for this clone: The antigen remains undetermined.

The receptor comes from a female donor older than 55 with stage I lung adenocarcinoma. The specimen comprised peripheral blood, sampled before any cancer treatment.

The CDR3 loop reads CATSRDWTGVPGELFF. CDR3 sequence (DNA): TGTGCCACCAGCAGAGATTGGACAGGGGTCCCCGGGGAGCTGTTTTTT. The J gene is TRBJ2-2, the V gene TRBV15; TRBD1 agrees at 9 bases. Losses at the gene ends were 0 bases for V and 6 bases for J; bases not matched to a gene: 5. Looked up from germline, CDR1 is LNHNV and CDR2 is YYDKDF (reference sequence). The CDR3 is 16 residues long.